These 19 T cell receptor beta chains share one sample of origin, sequenced in a study of T cells after somatic rescue of genetic block. TCRdb's copy holds only in-frame clones and misses some; the assay was immunoSEQ multiplex PCR. Altogether roughly 11,000 clones are present, roughly 70% being singletons, with the ten largest covering 20% to 25%. Sequencing was done on a sample of peripheral blood mononuclear cells (PBMCs). These receptors were collected from a boy younger than 18.

The chain is built from TRBV12-2 and TRBJ2-4. TRBV12-2 constitutes a pseudogene. The CDR3 is 15 residues long. CDR3 nucleotides: TGTGCAAGTCGCTTAGGCCCCGGGGGCAGGTACATTCAGTACTTC. Protein sequence: CASRLGPGGRYIQYF.

The chain has TRBV7-9 and TRBJ1-1; 7 nucleotides line up with TRBD1. Germline trimming cut 3 bases from V and 3 bases from J; bases unmatched to any gene: 4. This CDR3 contains 14 residues. Germline V gene sequence: CDR1 SEHNR, CDR2 FQNEAQ (reference sequence). The CDR3 loop is CASSFGTADTEAFF. The CDR3 DNA sequence: TGTGCCAGCAGCTTCGGGACAGCGGACACTGAAGCTTTCTTT.

The V and J genes are TRBV19 and TRBJ2-2; D gene uncertain. V dropped 5 bases and J dropped 1 base, with 11 bases sitting between them. This CDR3 comprises 15 residues. CDR1 LNHDA and CDR2 SQIVND come from the germline V gene (reference sequence). CDR3 region: CASSFGRMNTGELFF. The DNA for the CDR3 is TGTGCCAGTAGTTTCGGACGGATGAACACCGGGGAGCTGTTTTTT.

V and J are TRBV2 and TRBJ2-2; maybe TRBD2 (6 bases). CDR1 is SNHLY, CDR2 FYNNEI, per germline. This CDR3 comprises 15 residues. Trimming removed 5 bases from V and 4 bases from J, with 14 bases in between. Here the CDR3 reads CASSYQTRSTGELFF. The CDR3 region has the DNA TGTGCCAGCAGTTACCAGACTAGGTCCACCGGGGAGCTGTTTTTT.

This clone was picked up a small number of times. V usage is TRBV11-2 and J usage is TRBJ2-7; TRBD2 matches 7 bases. CDR1 SGHAT and CDR2 FQNNGV come from the germline V gene. The J segment lost 7 bases and the V segment lost 2 bases, leaving 5 bases of the junction unmatched. This CDR3 spans 13 amino acids. CDR3 DNA: TGTGCCAGCAGCTTAACCCCGCGGGGGGAGCAGTACTTC. Its protein is CASSLTPRGEQYF.

The chain combines TRBV5-8 with TRBJ2-7, with D tentatively TRBD2 (6 bases). The germline gives CDR1 SGHTS, CDR2 YDEGEE. V was trimmed by 4 bases and J by 0 bases, leaving 11 bases between them. This CDR3 has 14 amino acids. CDR3 in DNA: TGTGCCAGCAGCGTTAGCGGATACTCCTACGAGCAGTACTTC. Residues: CASSVSGYSYEQYF.

The gene calls are TRBV7-9 and TRBJ2-5, with unresolved D. The J call may not be correct, given that the DNA end is closer to TRBJ2-7. The CDR3 is made up of 12 amino acids. Germline V lookup: CDR1 SEHNR, CDR2 FQNEAQ (reference sequence). CDR3 nucleotides: TGTGCCAGCAGCCAAAAACTCTACGAGCAGTACTTC. It codes for CASSQKLYEQYF.

The V and J genes are TRBV5-5 and TRBJ2-7, with D uncertain. The V and J ends lost 0 bases and 3 bases respectively, with 7 bases between them. The CDR3 consists of 13 residues. Germline values: CDR1 SGHKS, CDR2 YYEKEE (reference sequence). The chain's CDR3 is CASSLGTNYEQYF. As DNA, the CDR3 is TGTGCCAGCAGCTTGGGAACGAACTACGAGCAGTACTTC. Filled out from reference TRBV5-5 and TRBJ2-7, the complete variable domain reads DAGVTQSPTHLIKTRGQQVTLRCSPISGHKSVSWYQQVLGQGPQFIFQYYEKEERGRGNFPDRFSARQFPNYSSELNVNALLLGDSALYLCASSLGTNYEQYFGPGTRLTVT.

This clone has a handful of counts. The CDR3 nucleotides read TGTGCCACCAGCCCTAGATGGAGGGACTATGGCTACACCTTC. It specifies CATSPRWRDYGYTF. V gene TRBV15 combines with J gene TRBJ1-2, with no clear D. Germline V lookup: CDR1 LNHNV, CDR2 YYDKDF (reference sequence). The CDR3 is made up of 14 amino acids. V lost 5 bases and J 3 bases, leaving 13 bases between the germline ends.

The genes are TRBV7-8 and TRBJ2-1; D unclear. Deletions cut 2 bases from V and 10 bases from J, with 9 bases between. The V gene's germline CDR1 is SGHVS and CDR2 FQNEAQ. The CDR3 runs 12 residues. In DNA form, the CDR3 reads TGTGCCAGCAGCTTATTAATGGGGGAGCAGTTCTTC. Its protein product is CASSLLMGEQFF.

This clone was seen once. This rearrangement joins TRBV5-1 to TRBJ2-2; D uncertain. The CDR3 extends over 10 amino acids. Trimming pared 9 bases from V and 5 bases from J, leaving 5 bases between. In germline, CDR1 is SGHRS, CDR2 YFSETQ. The CDR3 sequence: CATWTGELFF. DNA of the CDR3: TGCGCCACTTGGACCGGGGAGCTGTTTTTT.

This clone was seen just once. This chain joins TRBV19 and TRBJ1-2; possibly TRBD1 for D (6 bases). Germline loops: CDR1 LNHDA, CDR2 SQIVND (reference sequence). Deletions cut 3 bases from V and 6 bases from J, with 23 bases between. The CDR3 has 17 amino acids. The CDR3 here is CASSIHPSVGGRDGYTF. The CDR3 DNA reads TGTGCCAGTAGTATTCATCCCTCTGTAGGGGGGCGAGATGGCTACACCTTC.

The chain recombines TRBV5-1 with TRBJ2-7; 9 bases agree with TRBD2. Losses at the gene ends were 7 bases for V and 0 bases for J; bases not matched to a gene: 14. CDR3 size: 17 residues. The germline V gene encodes CDR1 SGHRS and CDR2 YFSETQ. The CDR3 bases are TGCGCCAGCCGCCCCAGAGTAGCGGGAGAAATCTCCTACGAGCAGTACTTC. Its protein product is CASRPRVAGEISYEQYF.

This sequence joins TRBV11-2 and TRBJ1-1; no reliable D call. The CDR3 runs 12 residues. V shed 3 bases and J shed 3 bases, with 5 bases lying between them. Germline V gives CDR1 SGHAT, CDR2 FQNNGV. In nucleotides, the CDR3 is TGTGCCAGCAGCTTTTTGGACACTGAAGCTTTCTTT. This codes for CASSFLDTEAFF.

This chain links TRBV5-1 with TRBJ1-4; the match to TRBD1 covers 9 bases. Unmatched junction bases numbered 4, after V lost 2 bases and J lost 5 bases. CDR1 is SGHRS and CDR2 is YFSETQ in the germline V gene. The CDR3 has 15 residues. CDR3 DNA sequence: TGCGCCAGCAGCTTCACCGGGACAGGGAATGAAAAACTGTTTTTT. This translates into CASSFTGTGNEKLFF.

V and J are TRBV30 and TRBJ2-1, with 9 positions matching TRBD2. V dropped 1 base and J dropped 8; count of bases not matched to a gene: 3. The CDR3 is 13 amino acids. Germline V CDR1 and CDR2: GTSNPN, SVGIG (reference sequence). CDR3 DNA sequence: TGTGCCTGGAGTGGCGGGAGGGTCCATGAGCAGTTCTTC. It is translated as CAWSGGRVHEQFF.

The chain joins TRBV10-3 to TRBJ1-5; 8 bases fit TRBD1. J gave up 6 bases and V 11 bases, and 6 bases lay outside the gene matches. Germline lookup yields CDR1 ENHRY and CDR2 SYGVKD. CDR3 length: 12 residues. The CDR3 reads CAWYRGFQPQHF. Written as DNA, the CDR3 is TGTGCCTGGTACAGGGGGTTTCAGCCCCAGCATTTT.

V gene TRBV7-9 combines with J gene TRBJ1-1; no reliable D call. Looked up from germline, CDR1 is SEHNR and CDR2 is FQNEAQ (reference sequence). V lost 0 bases and J 5 bases, leaving 10 bases between the germline ends. CDR3 length: 14 residues. This chain's CDR3 is CASSLAIVETEAFF. DNA for the CDR3: TGTGCCAGCAGCTTAGCGATAGTGGAAACTGAAGCTTTCTTT.

This chain links TRBV10-3 with TRBJ2-5, with 7 bases aligning to TRBD2. The CDR3 length is 16 residues. Trimming took 3 bases from V and 4 from J; bases not matched to a gene: 11. The germline V gene encodes CDR1 ENHRY and CDR2 SYGVKD. The CDR3 nucleotides are TGTGCCATCAGTGATTCCGGGAGCTGGGAGGGAGAGACCCAGTACTTC. Encoded protein: CAISDSGSWEGETQYF.